This TCR beta chain derives from a study of blood T cell repertoires in COVID-19. At the level of the study: Sites in the United States, Italy and Spain provided acute and convalescent COVID-19 samples.

Living in roughly 25 US areas, the participants were between 18 and 89 years of age. Shortly before study entry, within 2 weeks, exposed participants had met a COVID-19 case. Original analysis: From reference gene primer amplification, estimates of nucleated cell counts were derived. Sequencing used immunoSEQ multiplex PCR; TCRdb keeps in-frame clones, though not all of them. V, J and clone size are taken as reported in that table, and D and trimming were inferred from the DNA itself. Of under 150,000 clones in the sample, about four fifths were seen once. The CDR3 extends over 16 amino acids. The V and J ends lost 0 bases and 9 bases respectively, with 16 bases between them. Germline V CDR1 and CDR2: SGHRS, YFSETQ.

This chain connects TRBV5-1 to TRBJ1-6; D remains unclear. The sequenced sample was PBMCs or T cells enriched from blood (not recorded which). The sequence was obtained from a woman aged 45-65 years who had been exposed to COVID-19. The CDR3 region has the DNA TGCGCCAGCAGCTTGGGAGGCAGTTCTGGGTTTTCACCCCTCCACTTT. It specifies CASSLGGSSGFSPLHF.